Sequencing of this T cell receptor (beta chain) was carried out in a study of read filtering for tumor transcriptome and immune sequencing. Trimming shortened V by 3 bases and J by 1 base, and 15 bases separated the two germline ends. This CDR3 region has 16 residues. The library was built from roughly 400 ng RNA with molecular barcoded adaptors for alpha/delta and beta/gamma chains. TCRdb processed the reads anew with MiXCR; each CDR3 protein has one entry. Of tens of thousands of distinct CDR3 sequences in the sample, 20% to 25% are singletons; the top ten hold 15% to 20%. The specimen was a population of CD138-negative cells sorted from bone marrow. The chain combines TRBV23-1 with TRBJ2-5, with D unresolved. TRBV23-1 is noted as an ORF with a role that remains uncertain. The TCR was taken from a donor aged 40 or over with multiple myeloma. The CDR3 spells CASSQRNQIAQETQYF. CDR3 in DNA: TGCGCCAGCAGTCAGCGGAATCAGATAGCCCAAGAGACCCAGTACTTC.